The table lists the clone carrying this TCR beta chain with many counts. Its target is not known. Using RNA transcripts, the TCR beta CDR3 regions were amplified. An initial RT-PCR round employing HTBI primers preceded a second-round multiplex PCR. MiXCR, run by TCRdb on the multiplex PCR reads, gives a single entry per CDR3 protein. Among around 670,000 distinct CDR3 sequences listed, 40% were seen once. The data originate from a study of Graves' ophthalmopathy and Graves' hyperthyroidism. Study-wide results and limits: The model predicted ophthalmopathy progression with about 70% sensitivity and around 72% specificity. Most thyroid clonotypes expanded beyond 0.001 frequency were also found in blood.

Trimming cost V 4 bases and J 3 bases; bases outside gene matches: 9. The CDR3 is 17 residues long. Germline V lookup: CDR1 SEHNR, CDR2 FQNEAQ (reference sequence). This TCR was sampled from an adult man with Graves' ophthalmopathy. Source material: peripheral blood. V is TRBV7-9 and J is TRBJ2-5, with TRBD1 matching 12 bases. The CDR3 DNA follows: TGTGCCAGCAGCTCCAACACCGGGACAGGGGGCGAAGAGACCCAGTACTTC. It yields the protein CASSSNTGTGGEETQYF. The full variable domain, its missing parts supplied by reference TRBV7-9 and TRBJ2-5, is DTGVSQNPRHKITKRGQNVTFRCDPISEHNRLYWYRQTLGQGPEFLTYFQNEAQLEKSRLLSDRFSAERPKGSFSTLEIQRTEQGDSAMYLCASSSNTGTGGEETQYFGPGTRLLVL.